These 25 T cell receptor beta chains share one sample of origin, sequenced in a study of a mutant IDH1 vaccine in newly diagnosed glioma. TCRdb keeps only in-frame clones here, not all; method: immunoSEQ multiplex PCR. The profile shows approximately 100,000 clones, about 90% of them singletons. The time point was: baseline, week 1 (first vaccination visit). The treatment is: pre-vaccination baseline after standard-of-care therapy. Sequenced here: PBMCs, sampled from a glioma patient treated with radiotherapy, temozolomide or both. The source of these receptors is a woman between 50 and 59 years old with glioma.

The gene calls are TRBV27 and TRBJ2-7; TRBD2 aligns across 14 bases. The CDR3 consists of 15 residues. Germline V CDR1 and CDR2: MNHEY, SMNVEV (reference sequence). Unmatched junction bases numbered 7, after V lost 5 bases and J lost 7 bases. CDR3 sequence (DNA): TGTGCCAGCAGTCGCCCGGGACTAGCGGGAGAGGAGCAGTACTTC. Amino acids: CASSRPGLAGEEQYF.

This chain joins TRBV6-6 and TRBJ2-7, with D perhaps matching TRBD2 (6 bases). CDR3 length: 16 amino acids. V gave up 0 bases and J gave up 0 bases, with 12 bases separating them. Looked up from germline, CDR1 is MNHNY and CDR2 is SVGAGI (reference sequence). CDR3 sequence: CASSYSTRDSSYEQYF. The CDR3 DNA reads TGTGCCAGCAGTTACTCGACGCGGGATAGCTCCTACGAGCAGTACTTC.

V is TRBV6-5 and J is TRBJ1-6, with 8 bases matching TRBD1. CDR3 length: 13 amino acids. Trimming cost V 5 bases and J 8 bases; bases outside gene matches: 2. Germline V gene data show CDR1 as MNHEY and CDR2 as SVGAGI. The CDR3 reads CASSVDRDSPLHF. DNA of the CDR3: TGTGCCAGCAGTGTGGACAGGGATTCACCCCTCCACTTT.

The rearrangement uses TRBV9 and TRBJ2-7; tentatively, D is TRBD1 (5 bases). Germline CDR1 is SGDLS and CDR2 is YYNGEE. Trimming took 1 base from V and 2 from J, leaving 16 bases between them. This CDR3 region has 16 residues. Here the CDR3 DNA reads TGTGCCAGCAGCGTATCTTCGAACAGGCCACCCTACGAGCAGTACTTC. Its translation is CASSVSSNRPPYEQYF. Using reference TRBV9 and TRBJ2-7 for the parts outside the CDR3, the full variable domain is DSGVTQTPKHLITATGQRVTLRCSPRSGDLSVYWYQQSLDQGLQFLIQYYNGEERAKGNILERFSAQQFPDLHSELNLSSLELGDSALYFCASSVSSNRPPYEQYFGPGTRLTVT.

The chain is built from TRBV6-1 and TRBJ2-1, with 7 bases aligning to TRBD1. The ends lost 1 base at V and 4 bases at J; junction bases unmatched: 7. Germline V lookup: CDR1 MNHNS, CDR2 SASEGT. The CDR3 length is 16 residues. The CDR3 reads CASSEGGGNNYNEQFF. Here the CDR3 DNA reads TGTGCCAGCAGTGAAGGAGGGGGCAACAATTACAATGAGCAGTTCTTC.

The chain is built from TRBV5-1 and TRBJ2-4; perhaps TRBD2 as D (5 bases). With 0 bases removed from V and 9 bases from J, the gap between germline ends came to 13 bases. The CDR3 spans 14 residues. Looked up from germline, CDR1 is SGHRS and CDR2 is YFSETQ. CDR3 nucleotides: TGCGCCAGCAGCTTGGTTGGTGGGAGCGGCATTCAGTACTTC. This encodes CASSLVGGSGIQYF.

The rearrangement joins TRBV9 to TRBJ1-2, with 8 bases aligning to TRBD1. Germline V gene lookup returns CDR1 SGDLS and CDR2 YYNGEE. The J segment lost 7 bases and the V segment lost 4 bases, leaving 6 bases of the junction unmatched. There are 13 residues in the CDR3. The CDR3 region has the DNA TGTGCCAGCAGCACGACAGGGGACGGTGGCTACACCTTC. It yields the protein CASSTTGDGGYTF. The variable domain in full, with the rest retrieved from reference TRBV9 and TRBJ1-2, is DSGVTQTPKHLITATGQRVTLRCSPRSGDLSVYWYQQSLDQGLQFLIQYYNGEERAKGNILERFSAQQFPDLHSELNLSSLELGDSALYFCASSTTGDGGYTFGSGTRLTVV.

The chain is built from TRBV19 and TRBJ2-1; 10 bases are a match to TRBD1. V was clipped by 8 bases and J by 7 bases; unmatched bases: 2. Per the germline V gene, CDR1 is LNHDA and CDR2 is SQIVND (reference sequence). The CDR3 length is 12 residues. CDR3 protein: CASDRGRNEQFF. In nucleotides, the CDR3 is TGTGCCAGTGACAGGGGGCGAAATGAGCAGTTCTTC. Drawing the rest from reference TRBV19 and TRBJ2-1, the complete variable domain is DGGITQSPKYLFRKEGQNVTLSCEQNLNHDAMYWYRQDPGQGLRLIYYSQIVNDFQKGDIAEGYSVSREKKESFPLTVTSAQKNPTAFYLCASDRGRNEQFFGPGTRLTVL.

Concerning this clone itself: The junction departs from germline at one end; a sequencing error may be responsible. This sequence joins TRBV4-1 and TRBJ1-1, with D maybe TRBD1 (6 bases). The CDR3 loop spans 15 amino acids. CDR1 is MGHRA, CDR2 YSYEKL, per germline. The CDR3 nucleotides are TGCGCCAGCGGCCAATTCGACAGGCTGAACACTGAAGCTTTCTTT. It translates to CASGQFDRLNTEAFF.

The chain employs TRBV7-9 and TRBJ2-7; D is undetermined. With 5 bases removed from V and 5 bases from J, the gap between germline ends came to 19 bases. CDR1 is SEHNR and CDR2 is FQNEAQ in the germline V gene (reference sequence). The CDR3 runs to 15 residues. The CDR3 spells CASSNPQEHSDEQYF. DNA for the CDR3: TGTGCCAGCAGCAACCCCCAGGAACATTCCGACGAGCAGTACTTC.

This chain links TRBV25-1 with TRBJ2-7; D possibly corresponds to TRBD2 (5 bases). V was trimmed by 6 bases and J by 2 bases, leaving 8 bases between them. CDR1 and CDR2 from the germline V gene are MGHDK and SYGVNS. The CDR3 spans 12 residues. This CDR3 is CASSEGPYEQYF. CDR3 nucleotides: TGTGCCAGCAGCGAGGGCCCCTACGAGCAGTACTTC.

The CDR3 DNA reads TGTGCCAGCAGGACAGGGGTTCAGAACACTGAAGCTTTCTTT. Amino acids: CASRTGVQNTEAFF. The V and J genes are TRBV25-1 and TRBJ1-1; TRBD1 matches at 8 bases. The CDR3 consists of 14 residues. Losses at the gene ends were 6 bases for V and 1 base for J; bases not matched to a gene: 4. The germline V gene has CDR1 MGHDK and CDR2 SYGVNS.

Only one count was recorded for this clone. The CDR3 region has the DNA TGTGCCACCTCTAGCGGGAGGGCCACGCCCGCAGATACGCAGTATTTT. Its translation is CATSSGRATPADTQYF. The chain links TRBV2 to TRBJ2-3; 12 bases fit TRBD2. The CDR3 extends over 16 amino acids. CDR1 is SNHLY and CDR2 is FYNNEI in the germline V gene. Trimming cost V 10 bases and J 4 bases; bases outside gene matches: 12.

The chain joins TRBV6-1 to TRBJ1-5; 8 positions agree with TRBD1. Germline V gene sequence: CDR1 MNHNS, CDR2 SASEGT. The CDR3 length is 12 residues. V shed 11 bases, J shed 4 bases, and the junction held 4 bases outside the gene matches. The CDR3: CAARTGNQPQHF. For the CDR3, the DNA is TGTGCCGCCCGGACAGGGAATCAGCCCCAGCATTTT.

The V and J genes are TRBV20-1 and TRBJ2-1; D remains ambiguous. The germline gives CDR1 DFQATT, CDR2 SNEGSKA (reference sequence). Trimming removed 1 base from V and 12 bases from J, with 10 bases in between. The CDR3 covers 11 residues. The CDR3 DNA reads TGCAGTGCTAGAGTACGCCCGCGGCAGTTCTTC. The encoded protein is CSARVRPRQFF.

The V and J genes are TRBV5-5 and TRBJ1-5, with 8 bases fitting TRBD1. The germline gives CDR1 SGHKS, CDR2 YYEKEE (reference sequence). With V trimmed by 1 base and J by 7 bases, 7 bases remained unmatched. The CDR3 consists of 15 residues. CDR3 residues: CASSLMAGGGQPQHF. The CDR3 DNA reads TGTGCCAGCAGCTTGATGGCAGGGGGCGGACAGCCCCAGCATTTT.

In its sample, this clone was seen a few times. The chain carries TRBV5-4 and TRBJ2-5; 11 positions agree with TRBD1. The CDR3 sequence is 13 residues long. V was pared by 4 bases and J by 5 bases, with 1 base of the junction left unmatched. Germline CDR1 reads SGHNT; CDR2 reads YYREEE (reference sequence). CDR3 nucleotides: TGTGCCAGCAGCGGACAGGGGGCGGAGACCCAGTACTTC. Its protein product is CASSGQGAETQYF. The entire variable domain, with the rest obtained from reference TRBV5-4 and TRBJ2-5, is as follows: ETGVTQSPTHLIKTRGQQVTLRCSSQSGHNTVSWYQQALGQGPQFIFQYYREEENGRGNFPPRFSGLQFPNYSSELNVNALELDDSALYLCASSGQGAETQYFGPGTRLLVL.

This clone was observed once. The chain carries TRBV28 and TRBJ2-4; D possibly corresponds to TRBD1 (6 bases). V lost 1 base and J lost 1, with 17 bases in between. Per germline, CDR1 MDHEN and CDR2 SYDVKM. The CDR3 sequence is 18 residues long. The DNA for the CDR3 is TGTGCCAGCAGTTTATTCCGATCGGACAGAGCGGCCAAAAACATTCAGTACTTC. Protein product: CASSLFRSDRAAKNIQYF. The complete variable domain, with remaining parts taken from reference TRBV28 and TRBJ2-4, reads DVKVTQSSRYLVKRTGEKVFLECVQDMDHENMFWYRQDPGLGLRLIYFSYDVKMKEKGDIPEGYSVSREKKERFSLILESASTNQTSMYLCASSLFRSDRAAKNIQYFGAGTRLSVL.

The CDR3 protein is CASSPTGWETQYF. The CDR3 DNA reads as TGTGCCAGCAGCCCGACAGGGTGGGAGACCCAGTACTTC. The chain links TRBV7-9 to TRBJ2-5; 7 nucleotides match TRBD1. CDR3 length: 13 residues. Germline V gene lookup returns CDR1 SEHNR and CDR2 FQNEAQ (reference sequence). Trimming at V came to 5 bases and at J to 5 bases, leaving 5 bases not matched to a gene.

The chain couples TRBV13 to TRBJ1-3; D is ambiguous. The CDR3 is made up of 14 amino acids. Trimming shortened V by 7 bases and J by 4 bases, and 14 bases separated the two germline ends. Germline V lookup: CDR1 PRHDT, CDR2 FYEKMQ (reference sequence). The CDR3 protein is CASNPAGSGNTIYF. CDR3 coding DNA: TGTGCCAGCAATCCGGCGGGCAGCGGAAACACCATATATTTT.

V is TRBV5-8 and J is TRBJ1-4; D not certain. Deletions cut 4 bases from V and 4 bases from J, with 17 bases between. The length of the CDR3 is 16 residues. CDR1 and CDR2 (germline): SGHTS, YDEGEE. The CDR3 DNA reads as TGTGCCAGCAGCCAACCGGCCGGCGGAATTAATGAAAAACTGTTTTTT. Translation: CASSQPAGGINEKLFF.

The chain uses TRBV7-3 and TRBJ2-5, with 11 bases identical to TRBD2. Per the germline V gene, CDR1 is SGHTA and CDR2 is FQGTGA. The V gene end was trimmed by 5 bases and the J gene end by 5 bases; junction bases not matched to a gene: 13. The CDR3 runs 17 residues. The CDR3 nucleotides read TGTGCCAGCAGCCAGGGGACTAGCGGACGCTCAGTGGAGACCCAGTACTTC. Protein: CASSQGTSGRSVETQYF.

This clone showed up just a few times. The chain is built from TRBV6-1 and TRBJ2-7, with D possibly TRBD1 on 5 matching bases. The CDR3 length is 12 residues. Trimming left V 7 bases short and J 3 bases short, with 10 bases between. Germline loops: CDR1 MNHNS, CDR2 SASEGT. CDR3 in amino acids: CASKQADYEQYF. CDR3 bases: TGTGCCAGCAAACAGGCCGACTACGAGCAGTACTTC.

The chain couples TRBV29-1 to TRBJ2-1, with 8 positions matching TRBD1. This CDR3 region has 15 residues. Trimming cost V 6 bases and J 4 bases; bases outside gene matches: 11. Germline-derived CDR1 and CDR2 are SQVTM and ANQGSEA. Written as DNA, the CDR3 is TGCAGCGTGGCCACTCCGGGACAGGAATACAATGAGCAGTTCTTC. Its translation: CSVATPGQEYNEQFF.

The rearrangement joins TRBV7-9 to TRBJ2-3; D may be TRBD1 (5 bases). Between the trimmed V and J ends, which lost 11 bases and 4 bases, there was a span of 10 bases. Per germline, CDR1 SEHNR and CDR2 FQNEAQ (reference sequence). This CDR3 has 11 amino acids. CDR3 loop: CAGQGADTQYF. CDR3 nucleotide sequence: TGTGCCGGGCAGGGCGCAGATACGCAGTATTTT.